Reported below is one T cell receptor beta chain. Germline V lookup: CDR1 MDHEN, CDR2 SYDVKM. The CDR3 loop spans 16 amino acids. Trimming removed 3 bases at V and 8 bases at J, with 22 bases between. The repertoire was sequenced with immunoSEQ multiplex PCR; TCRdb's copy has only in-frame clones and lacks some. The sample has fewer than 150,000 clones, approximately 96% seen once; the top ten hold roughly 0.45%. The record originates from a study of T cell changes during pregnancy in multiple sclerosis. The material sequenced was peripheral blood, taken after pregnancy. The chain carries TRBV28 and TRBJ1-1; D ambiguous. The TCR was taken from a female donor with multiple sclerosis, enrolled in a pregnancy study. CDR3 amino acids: CASSLDLGSSGKEAFF. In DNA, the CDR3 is TGTGCCAGCAGTTTGGATTTGGGGAGTTCGGGAAAAGAAGCTTTCTTT.